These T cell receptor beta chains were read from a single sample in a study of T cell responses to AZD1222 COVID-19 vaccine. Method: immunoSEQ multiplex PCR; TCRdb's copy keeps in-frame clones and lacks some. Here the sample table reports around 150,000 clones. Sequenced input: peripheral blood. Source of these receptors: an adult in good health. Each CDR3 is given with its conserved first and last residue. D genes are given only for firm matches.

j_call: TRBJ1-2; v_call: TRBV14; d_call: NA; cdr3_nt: TGTGCCAGCAGCCAAATTGGGTCCAACTATGGCTACACCTTC; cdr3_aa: CASSQIGSNYGYTF
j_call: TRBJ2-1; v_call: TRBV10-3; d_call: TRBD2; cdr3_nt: TGTGCCATCACCGAACTAGCGGGGAGCTCCTACAATGAGCAGTTCTTC; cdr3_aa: CAITELAGSSYNEQFF
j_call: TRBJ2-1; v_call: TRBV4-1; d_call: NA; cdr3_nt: TGCGCCAGCAGCCAAGATCGTGTCTTGAGCTCCTACAATGAGCAGTTCTTC; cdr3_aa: CASSQDRVLSSYNEQFF
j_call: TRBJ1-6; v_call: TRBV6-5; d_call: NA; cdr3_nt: TGTGCCAGCAGTTATTTCGGTGTGAATTCACCCCTCCACTTT; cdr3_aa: CASSYFGVNSPLHF
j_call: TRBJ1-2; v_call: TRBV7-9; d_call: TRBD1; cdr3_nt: TGTGCCAGCAGCTGGGACAGGGACTATGGCTACACCTTC; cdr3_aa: CASSWDRDYGYTF
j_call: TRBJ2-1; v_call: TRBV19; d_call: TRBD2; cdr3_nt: TGTGCCAGTCGGACTAGCGGCTATGAGCAGTTCTTC; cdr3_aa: CASRTSGYEQFF
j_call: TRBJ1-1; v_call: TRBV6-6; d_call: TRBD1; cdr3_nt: TGTGCCAGCAGTCACACGGGACAGGCGAACACTGAAGCTTTCTTT; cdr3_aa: CASSHTGQANTEAFF
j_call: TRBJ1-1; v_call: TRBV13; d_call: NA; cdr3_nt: TGTGCCAGCAGCTCATCCATCGAGATGGAAACTGAAGCTTTCTTT; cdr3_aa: CASSSSIEMETEAFF
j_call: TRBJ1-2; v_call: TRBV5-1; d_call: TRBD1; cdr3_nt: TGCGCCAGCAGCTTACAGGGGGGGAACTATGGCTACACCTTC; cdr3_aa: CASSLQGGNYGYTF
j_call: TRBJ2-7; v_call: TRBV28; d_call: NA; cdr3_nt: TGTGCCAGCAGTCCCCCCTCGAGGGACCCCAAGCCTTACGAGCAGTACTTC; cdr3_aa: CASSPPSRDPKPYEQYF
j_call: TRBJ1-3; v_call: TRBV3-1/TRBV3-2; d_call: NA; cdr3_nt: TGTGCCAGCAGCCCTGGCGGGCTCTCTGGAAACACCATATATTTT; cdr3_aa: CASSPGGLSGNTIYF
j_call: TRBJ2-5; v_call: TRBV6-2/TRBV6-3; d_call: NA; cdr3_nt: TGTGCCAGCAGCCCGGGGACATTAGAGACCCAGTACTTC; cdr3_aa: CASSPGTLETQYF
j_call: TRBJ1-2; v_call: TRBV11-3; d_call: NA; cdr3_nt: TGTGCCAGCAGCCCGTCACCCGGGGCAAACTATGGCTACACCTTC; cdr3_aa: CASSPSPGANYGYTF
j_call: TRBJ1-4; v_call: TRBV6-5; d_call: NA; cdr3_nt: TGTGCCAGCAGTTTCTCAGAAGCAACTAATGAAAAACTGTTTTTT; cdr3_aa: CASSFSEATNEKLFF
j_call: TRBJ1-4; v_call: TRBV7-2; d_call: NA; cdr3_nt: TGTGCCAGCAGCTTAATGGGGGGCAACGAAAAACTGTTTTTT; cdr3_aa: CASSLMGGNEKLFF
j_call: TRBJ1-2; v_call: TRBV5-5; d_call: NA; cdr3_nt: TGTGCCAGCAGCTCCGACGTAGAAGACTATGGCTACACCTTC; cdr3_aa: CASSSDVEDYGYTF
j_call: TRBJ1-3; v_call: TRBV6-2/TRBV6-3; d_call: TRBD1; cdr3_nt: TGTGCCAGCAGTTACCCTGGGACAGGGGGAAGAAACACCATATATTTT; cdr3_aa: CASSYPGTGGRNTIYF